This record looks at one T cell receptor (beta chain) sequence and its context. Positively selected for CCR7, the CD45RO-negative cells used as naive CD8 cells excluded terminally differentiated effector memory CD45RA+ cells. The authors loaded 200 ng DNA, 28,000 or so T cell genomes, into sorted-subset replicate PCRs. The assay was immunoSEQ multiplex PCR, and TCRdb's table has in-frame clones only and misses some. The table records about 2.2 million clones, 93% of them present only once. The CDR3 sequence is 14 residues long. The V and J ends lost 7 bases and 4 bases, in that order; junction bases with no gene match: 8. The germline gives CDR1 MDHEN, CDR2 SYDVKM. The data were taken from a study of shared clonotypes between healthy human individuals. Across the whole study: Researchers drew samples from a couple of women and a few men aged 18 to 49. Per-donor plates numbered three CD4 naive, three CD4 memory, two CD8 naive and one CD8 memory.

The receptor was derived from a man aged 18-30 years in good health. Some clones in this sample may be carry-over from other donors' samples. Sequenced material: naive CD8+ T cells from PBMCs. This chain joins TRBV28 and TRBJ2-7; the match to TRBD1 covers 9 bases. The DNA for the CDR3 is TGTGCCAGCACTCCGGACAGGGGTTGGTACGAGCAGTACTTC. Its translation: CASTPDRGWYEQYF.